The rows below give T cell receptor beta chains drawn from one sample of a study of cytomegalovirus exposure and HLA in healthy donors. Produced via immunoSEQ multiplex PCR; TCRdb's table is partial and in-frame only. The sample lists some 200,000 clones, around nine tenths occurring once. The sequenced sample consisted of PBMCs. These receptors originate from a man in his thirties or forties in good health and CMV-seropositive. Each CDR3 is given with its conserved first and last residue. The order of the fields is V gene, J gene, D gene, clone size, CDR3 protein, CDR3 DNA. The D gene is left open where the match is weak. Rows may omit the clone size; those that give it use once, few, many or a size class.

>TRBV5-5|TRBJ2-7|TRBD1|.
CASSSGQGAYEQYF
TGTGCCAGCAGCTCCGGACAGGGGGCCTACGAGCAGTACTTC
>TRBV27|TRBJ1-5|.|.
CASSFLGPNQPQHF
TGTGCCAGCAGTTTCTTGGGACCCAATCAGCCCCAGCATTTT
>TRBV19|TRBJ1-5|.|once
CASSIDPGGNQPQHF
TGTGCCAGTAGTATAGACCCGGGTGGCAATCAGCCCCAGCATTTT
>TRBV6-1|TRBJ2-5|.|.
CASSEVKKWGQETQYF
TGTGCCAGCAGTGAAGTGAAGAAGTGGGGCCAAGAGACCCAGTACTTC
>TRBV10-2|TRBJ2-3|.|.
CASSEVNTDTQYF
TGCGCCAGCAGTGAGGTTAACACAGATACGCAGTATTTT
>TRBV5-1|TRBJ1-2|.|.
CASSSGSGSYGYTF
TGCGCCAGCAGCTCCGGGTCTGGAAGCTATGGCTACACCTTC
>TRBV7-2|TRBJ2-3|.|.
CASSSVGSQYF
TGTGCCAGCAGCTCGGTGGGGAGTCAGTATTTT
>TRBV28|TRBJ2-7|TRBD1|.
CASSARDRGYEQYF
TGTGCCAGCAGTGCCCGGGACAGGGGGTACGAGCAGTACTTC
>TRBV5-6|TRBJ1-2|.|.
CASSSFSGYTF
TGTGCCAGCAGCTCCTTCTCTGGCTACACCTTC
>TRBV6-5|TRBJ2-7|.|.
CASSLNEGPYEQYF
TGTGCCAGCAGTTTGAATGAGGGCCCCTACGAGCAGTACTTC
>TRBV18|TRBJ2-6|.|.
CASSQGIGTGGANVLTF
TGTGCCAGCTCACAGGGGATTGGGACTGGTGGGGCCAACGTCCTGACTTTC
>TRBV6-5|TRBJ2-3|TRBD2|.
CASSLTSGRRTDTQYF
TGTGCCAGCAGTTTGACTAGCGGGAGGCGCACAGATACGCAGTATTTT
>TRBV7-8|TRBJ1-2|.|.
CASSLAASGALYGYTF
TGTGCCAGCAGCTTAGCGGCCTCAGGAGCCCTGTATGGCTACACCTTC
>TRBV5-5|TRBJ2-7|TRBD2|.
CASSLRGGLYEQYF
TGTGCCAGCAGCTTGCGGGGGGGTCTTTACGAGCAGTACTTC
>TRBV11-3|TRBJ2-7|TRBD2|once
CASALARNYEQYF
TGTGCCAGCGCACTAGCGAGGAACTACGAGCAGTACTTC
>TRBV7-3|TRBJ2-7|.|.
CASSPTGTQRYEQYF
TGTGCCAGCAGCCCCACTGGGACCCAAAGGTACGAGCAGTACTTC
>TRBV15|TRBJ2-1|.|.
CATSSLYPNEQFF
TGTGCCACCAGCAGTCTTTATCCGAATGAGCAGTTCTTC
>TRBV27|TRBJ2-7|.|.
CASSISGGSYEQYF
TGTGCCAGCAGCATTAGCGGCGGCTCCTACGAGCAGTACTTC
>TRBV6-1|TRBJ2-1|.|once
CASRWDRNEQFF
TGTGCCAGCAGGTGGGACCGCAATGAGCAGTTCTTC
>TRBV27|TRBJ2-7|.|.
CASANGGPYEQYF
TGTGCCAGCGCAAACGGGGGTCCGTACGAGCAGTACTTC
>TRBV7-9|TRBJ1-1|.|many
CASSFSGTEAFF
TGTGCCAGCAGCTTTTCGGGCACTGAAGCTTTCTTT
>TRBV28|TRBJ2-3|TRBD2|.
CATTRSGIRGTDTQYF
TGTGCCACCACCCGTAGCGGGATCCGGGGCACAGATACGCAGTATTTT
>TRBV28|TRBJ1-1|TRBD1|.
CASRWVQGAVNTEAFF
TGTGCCAGCAGGTGGGTGCAGGGGGCGGTGAACACTGAAGCTTTCTTT
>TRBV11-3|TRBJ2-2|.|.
CASILGSVQDTGELFF
TGTGCCAGCATCCTAGGGAGTGTCCAGGACACCGGGGAGCTGTTTTTT
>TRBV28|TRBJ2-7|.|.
CASSSQGGARYEQYF
TGTGCCAGCAGTTCCCAGGGGGGGGCGCGATACGAGCAGTACTTC
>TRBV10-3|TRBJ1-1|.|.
CAISESRGLGGTEAFF
TGTGCCATCAGTGAGTCGCGGGGGCTCGGGGGCACTGAAGCTTTCTTT
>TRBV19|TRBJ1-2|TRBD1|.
CASSTTGVGYTF
TGTGCCAGTAGTACTACAGGGGTTGGCTACACCTTC
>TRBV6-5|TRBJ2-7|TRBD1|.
CASSDSGTDYEQYF
TGTGCCAGCAGCGACTCCGGGACAGACTACGAGCAGTACTTC
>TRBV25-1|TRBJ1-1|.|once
CASSGSYRGSEAFF
TGTGCCAGCAGTGGTTCGTATCGGGGAAGTGAAGCTTTCTTT
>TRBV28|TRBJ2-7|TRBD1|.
CASRGTGDRQYF
TGTGCCAGCAGGGGGACAGGGGACCGGCAGTACTTC
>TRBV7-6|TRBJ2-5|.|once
CASSPSVSLAREETQYF
TGTGCCAGCAGCCCTAGCGTGTCCCTAGCGAGGGAAGAGACCCAGTACTTC
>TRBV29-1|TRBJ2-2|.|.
CSVELAGYTGELFF
TGCAGCGTTGAACTAGCAGGGTACACCGGGGAGCTGTTTTTT
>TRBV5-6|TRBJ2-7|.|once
CASSLLNRDGYEQYF
TGTGCCAGCAGCTTATTGAATAGGGACGGGTACGAGCAGTACTTC